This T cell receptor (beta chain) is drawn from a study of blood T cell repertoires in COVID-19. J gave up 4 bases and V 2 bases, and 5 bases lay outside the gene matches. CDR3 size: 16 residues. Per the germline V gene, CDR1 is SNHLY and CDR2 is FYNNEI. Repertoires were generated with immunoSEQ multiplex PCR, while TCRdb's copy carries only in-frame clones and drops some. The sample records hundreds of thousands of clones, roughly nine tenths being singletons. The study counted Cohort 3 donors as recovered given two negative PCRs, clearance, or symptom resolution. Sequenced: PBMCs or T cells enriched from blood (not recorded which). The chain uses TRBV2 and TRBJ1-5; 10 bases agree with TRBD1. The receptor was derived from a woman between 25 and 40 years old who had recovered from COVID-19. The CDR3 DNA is TGTGCCAGCAGTGAAAGGACAGGGGGTAGAAATCAGCCCCAGCATTTT. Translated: CASSERTGGRNQPQHF.